The T cell receptor (beta chain) described here comes from a study of blood T cell repertoires in COVID-19. Study summary: There were acute and convalescent COVID-19 samples, and they came from the United States, Italy and Spain. Nucleic acid was either cDNA or gDNA, and it came from T cells, B-cell-depleted T cells, or PBMCs.

After removal of 4 bases from V and 0 bases from J, the junction contained 24 bases not matched to a gene. CDR3 size: 20 residues. CDR1 and CDR2 from the germline V gene are SQVTM and ANQGSEA. Profiled with immunoSEQ multiplex PCR; TCRdb holds only in-frame clones, not every one. The data show 150,000 to 200,000 clones, approximately 80% seen once. The origin of this receptor is a man aged 50-59 years who had recovered from COVID-19. The V and J genes are TRBV29-1 and TRBJ2-7, with TRBD1 identical over 7 bases. The sample comprised peripheral blood. CDR3: CSVVGSGRRGMGSYSYEQYF. DNA of the CDR3: TGCAGCGTTGTGGGTTCGGGTCGCAGGGGGATGGGGTCTTACTCCTACGAGCAGTACTTC.